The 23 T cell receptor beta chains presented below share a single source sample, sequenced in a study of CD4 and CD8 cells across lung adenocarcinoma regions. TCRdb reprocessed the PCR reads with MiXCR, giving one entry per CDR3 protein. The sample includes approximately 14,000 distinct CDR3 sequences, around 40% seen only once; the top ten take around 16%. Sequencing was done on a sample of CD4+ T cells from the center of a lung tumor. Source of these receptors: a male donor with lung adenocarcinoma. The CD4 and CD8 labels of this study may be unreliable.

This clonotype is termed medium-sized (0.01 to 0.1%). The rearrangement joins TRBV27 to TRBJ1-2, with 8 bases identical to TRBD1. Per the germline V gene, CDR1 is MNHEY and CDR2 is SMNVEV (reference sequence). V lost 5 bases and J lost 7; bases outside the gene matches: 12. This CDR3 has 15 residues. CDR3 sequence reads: CASSGAGTGIGGYTF. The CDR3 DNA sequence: TGTGCCAGCAGTGGAGCCGGGACAGGCATAGGTGGCTACACCTTC.

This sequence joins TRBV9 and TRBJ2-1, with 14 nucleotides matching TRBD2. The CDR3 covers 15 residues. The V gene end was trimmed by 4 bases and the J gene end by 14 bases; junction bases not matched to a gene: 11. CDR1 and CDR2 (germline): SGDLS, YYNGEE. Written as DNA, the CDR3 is TGTGCCAGCAGCTCTTACAGGGGACTAGCGGGAGTAAAGTTCTTC. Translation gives CASSSYRGLAGVKFF.

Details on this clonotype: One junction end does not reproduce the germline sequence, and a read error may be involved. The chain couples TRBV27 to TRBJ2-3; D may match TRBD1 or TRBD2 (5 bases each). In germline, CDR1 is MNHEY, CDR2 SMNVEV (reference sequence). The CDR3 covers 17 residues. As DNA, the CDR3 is TGTGCCAGCAGTCCGGGCCGAGGGGCTTCTGGCCCAGAGACGCAGTATTTC. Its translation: CASSPGRGASGPETQYF.

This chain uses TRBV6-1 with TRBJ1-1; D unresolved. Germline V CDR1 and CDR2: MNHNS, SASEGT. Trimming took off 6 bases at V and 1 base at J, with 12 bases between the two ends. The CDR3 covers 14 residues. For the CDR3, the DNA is TGTGCCAGCAGGCCGGAACTGCCGAACACTGAAGCTTTCTTT. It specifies CASRPELPNTEAFF.

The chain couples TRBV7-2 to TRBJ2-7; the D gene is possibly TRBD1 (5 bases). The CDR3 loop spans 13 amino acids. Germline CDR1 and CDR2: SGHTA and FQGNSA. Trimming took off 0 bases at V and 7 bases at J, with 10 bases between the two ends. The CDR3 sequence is CASSLAGVGEQYF. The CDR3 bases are TGTGCCAGCAGCTTAGCAGGGGTGGGGGAGCAGTACTTC.

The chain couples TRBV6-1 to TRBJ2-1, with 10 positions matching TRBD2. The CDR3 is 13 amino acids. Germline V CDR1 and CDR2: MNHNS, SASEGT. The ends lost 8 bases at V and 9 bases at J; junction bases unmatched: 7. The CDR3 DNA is TGTGCCAGCCGACCAGCGGGAGGGCGTGAGCAGTTCTTC. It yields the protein CASRPAGGREQFF.

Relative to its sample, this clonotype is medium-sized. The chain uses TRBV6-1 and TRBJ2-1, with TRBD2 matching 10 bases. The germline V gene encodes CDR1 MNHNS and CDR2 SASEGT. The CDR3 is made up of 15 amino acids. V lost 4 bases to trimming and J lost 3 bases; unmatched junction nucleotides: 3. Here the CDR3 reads CASSATSGDYNEQFF. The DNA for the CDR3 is TGTGCCAGCAGTGCTACTAGCGGGGACTACAATGAGCAGTTCTTC.

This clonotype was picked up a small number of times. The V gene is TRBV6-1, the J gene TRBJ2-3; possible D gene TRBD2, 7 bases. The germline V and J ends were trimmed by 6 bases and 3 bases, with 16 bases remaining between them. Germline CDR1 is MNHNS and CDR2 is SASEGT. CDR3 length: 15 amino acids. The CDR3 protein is CASRSMGGRTDTQYF. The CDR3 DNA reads TGTGCCAGCAGGAGCATGGGGGGGCGAACAGATACGCAGTATTTT.

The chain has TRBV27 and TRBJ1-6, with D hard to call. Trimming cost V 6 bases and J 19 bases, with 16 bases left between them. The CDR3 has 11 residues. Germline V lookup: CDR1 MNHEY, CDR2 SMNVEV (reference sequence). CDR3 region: CASSPKEEQHF. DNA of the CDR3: TGTGCCAGCAGCCCTAAGGAGGAGCAGCACTTT.

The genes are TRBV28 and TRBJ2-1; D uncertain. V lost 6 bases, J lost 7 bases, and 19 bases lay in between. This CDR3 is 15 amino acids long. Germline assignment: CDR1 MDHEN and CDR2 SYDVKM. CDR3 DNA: TGTGCCAGCAGGGAAGGTGGTGCCCGGTCGAATGAGCAGTTCTTC. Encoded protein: CASREGGARSNEQFF.

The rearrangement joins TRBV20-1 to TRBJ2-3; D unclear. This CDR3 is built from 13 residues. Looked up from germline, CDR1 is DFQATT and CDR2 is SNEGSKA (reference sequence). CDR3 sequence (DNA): TGCAGCATCCCGCTGTGCGCCACAGATACGCAGTATTTT. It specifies CSIPLCATDTQYF.

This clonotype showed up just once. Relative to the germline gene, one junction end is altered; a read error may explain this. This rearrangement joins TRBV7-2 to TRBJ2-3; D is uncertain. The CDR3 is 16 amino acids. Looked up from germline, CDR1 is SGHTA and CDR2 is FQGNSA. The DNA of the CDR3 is TGTGCCAGCAGCCCCACTCTGCGGATTGGCCCAGATACGCAGTATTTC. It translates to CASSPTLRIGPDTQYF.

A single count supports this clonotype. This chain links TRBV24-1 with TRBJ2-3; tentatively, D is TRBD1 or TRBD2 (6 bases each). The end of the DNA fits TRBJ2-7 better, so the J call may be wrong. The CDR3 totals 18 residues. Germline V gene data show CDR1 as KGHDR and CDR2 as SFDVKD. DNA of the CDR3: TGTGCCACCAGTGGTAACGTTAGGACTGGCGGGGACACAGATACGCAGTACTTC. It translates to CATSGNVRTGGDTDTQYF.

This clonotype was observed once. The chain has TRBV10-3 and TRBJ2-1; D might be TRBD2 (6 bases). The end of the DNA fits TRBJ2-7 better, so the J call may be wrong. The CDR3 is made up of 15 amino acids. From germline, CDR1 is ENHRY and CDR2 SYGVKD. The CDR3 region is CATKRLVAVSYEQYF. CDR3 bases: TGTGCGACGAAGAGGTTGGTAGCGGTCTCCTACGAGCAGTACTTC.

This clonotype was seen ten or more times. CDR3 coding DNA: TGCGCCAGCAGCCAACCCGGACAGGGGACAAATGGCTACACCTTC. It yields the protein CASSQPGQGTNGYTF. The chain uses TRBV4-1 and TRBJ1-2; 9 bases match TRBD1. In germline, CDR1 is MGHRA, CDR2 YSYEKL. The CDR3 consists of 15 residues. J gave up 6 bases and V 2 bases, and 7 bases lay outside the gene matches.

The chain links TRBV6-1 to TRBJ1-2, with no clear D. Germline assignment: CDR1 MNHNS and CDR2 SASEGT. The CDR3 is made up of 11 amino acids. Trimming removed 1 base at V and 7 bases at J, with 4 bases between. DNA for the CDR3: TGTGCCAGCAGTGAAGGCGTTGGCTACACCTTC. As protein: CASSEGVGYTF.

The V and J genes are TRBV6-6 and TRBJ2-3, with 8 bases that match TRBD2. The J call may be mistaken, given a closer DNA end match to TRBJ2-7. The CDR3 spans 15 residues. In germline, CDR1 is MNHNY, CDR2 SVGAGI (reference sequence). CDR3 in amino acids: CARGRGGTGPDTQYF. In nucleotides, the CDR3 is TGTGCCAGGGGTCGGGGGGGGACGGGCCCAGATACGCAGTACTTC.

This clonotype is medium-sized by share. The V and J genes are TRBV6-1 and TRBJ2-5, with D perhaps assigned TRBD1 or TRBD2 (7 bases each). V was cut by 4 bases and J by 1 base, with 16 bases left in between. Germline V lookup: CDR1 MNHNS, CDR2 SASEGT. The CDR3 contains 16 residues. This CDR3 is CASSGQGGNLQETQYF. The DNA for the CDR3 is TGTGCCAGCAGTGGCCAGGGGGGGAATCTCCAAGAGACCCAGTACTTC.

CDR3 in amino acids: CASSYSVGAKGSSGANVLTF. The CDR3 DNA reads as TGTGCCAGCAGTTACTCTGTGGGAGCGAAGGGTAGCTCTGGGGCCAACGTCCTGACTTTC. This chain uses TRBV6-5 with TRBJ2-6; perhaps TRBD2 as D (5 bases). The CDR3 runs 20 residues. V was trimmed by 0 bases and J by 0 bases, leaving 18 bases between them. The germline gives CDR1 MNHEY, CDR2 SVGAGI.

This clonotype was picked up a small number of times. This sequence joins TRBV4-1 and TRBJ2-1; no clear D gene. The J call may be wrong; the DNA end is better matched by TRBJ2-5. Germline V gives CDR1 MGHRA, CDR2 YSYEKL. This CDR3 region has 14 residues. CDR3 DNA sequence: TGCGCCAGCAGCCAAGATCCTAACCAAGAGACCCAGTACTTC. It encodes CASSQDPNQETQYF.

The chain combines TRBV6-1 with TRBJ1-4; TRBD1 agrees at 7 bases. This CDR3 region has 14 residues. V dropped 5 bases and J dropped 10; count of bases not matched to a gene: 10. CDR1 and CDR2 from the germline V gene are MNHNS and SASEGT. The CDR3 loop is CASSKGQESAKLFF. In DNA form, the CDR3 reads TGTGCCAGCAGTAAAGGACAGGAATCGGCAAAACTGTTTTTT.

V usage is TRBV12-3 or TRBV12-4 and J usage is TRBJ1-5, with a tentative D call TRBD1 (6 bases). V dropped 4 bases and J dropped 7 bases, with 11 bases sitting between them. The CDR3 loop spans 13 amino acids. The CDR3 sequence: CASSSQGRQPQHF. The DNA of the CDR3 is TGTGCCAGCAGTTCCCAGGGGCGGCAGCCCCAGCATTTT.

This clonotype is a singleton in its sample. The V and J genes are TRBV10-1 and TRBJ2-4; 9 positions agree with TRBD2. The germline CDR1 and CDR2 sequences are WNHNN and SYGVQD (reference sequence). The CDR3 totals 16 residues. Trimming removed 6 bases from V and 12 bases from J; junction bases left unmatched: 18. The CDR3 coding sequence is TGCGCCAGCAGCCGACGGAGTAGCGGGAGCAAAGATACTCAGTACTTC. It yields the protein CASSRRSSGSKDTQYF.